This T cell receptor (beta chain) was observed in a study of blood T cell repertoires in COVID-19 (dated by TCRdb to 2019 to 2021). Describing the broader study: Samples from collaborators originated in the United States, Italy and Spain and spanned both the acute and convalescent phases of COVID-19. The material from the prospective study consisted of cDNA or gDNA derived from T cells, B-cell-depleted T cells, or PBMCs. The dataset comprised deeply sampled blood TCRbeta repertoires from subjects exposed to, actively infected with, or recovered from COVID-19. The repertoires were released in a freely available public database meant as a resource for research on the immune response to SARS-CoV-2. The samples were drawn from the first 160 participants of the ongoing ImmuneRACE study and from roughly 1,300 subjects provided by 6 global collaborators. A de-identified subject ID, COVID-19 status, age in years and sex were almost always included in the sample metadata. Where available, HLA class I and class II types were obtained from metadata supplied by the sample provider rather than from assay-based typing. Points the paper makes about the study in general: The amount of clinical and demographic metadata varied by source and participant and was provided uncurated.

Each collaborating institution followed its own protocols to collect whole blood in K2EDTA tubes. Collaborator samples were shipped for TCRbeta analysis as frozen whole blood, isolated PBMCs, or DNA extracted from either sample type. Sequences LGHDT (CDR1) and YNNKEL (CDR2) are obtained from the germline V gene (reference sequence). The CDR3 holds 20 amino acids from the cysteine to the phenylalanine. Only CDR3 DNA is held: 60 bases, read in frame from base 1. Relative to germline, V is missing 5 bases and J is missing 3 bases, with 18 bases of the junction outside any gene match. The immunoSEQ Assay, a bias-controlled multiplex PCR, was used to amplify TCRbeta CDR3 regions from genomic DNA. Processing in the source paper ran as follows. The number of nucleated cells in each sample was estimated from the amplification of reference gene primers within the assay. Sequence reads were collapsed and filtered to measure the absolute abundance of every unique TCRbeta CDR3 rearrangement. For each sample, productive Simpson clonality was calculated by taking the square root of Simpson's diversity index across productive rearrangements. TCRdb re-hosts the immuneACCESS table, in-frame sequences only. Its copies lack some clones; in the studies checked, an unresolved V gene accounts for under half of them, and the cause for the rest is not known. V, J and clone size are taken as reported in that table, and D and trimming were inferred from the DNA itself. In all, the sample holds some 120,000 clones, and more than 75% of those were seen once. 1.5% to 1.7% of the sample is taken by the ten largest.

Regarding this clone: Its antigen is currently not known. Within one base of it there is no much larger clone, and no base qualities were kept.

The TCR comes from a human donor in a cohort sampled during active COVID-19. The sample comprised peripheral blood. The chain is encoded by TRBV3-1 (or the pseudogene TRBV3-2) joined to TRBJ2-3; 12 bases in between match TRBD2. The DNA sequence is given as TGTGCCAGCAGCACACCTAGCGGGGGGGAGCAGGTGTTCAGGACAGATACGCAGTATTTT. This codes for CASSTPSGGEQVFRTDTQYF.